This T cell receptor beta chain was identified in a study of cytomegalovirus exposure and HLA in healthy donors. Turning to the study itself: HLA-typed donors were the source of about 85 million unique TCRs held in an early data release.

This clone appeared once. A multiplex PCR was run with 60 Vbeta primers and 13 Jbeta primers. Produced via immunoSEQ multiplex PCR; TCRdb's table is partial and in-frame only. The table lists approximately 110,000 clones, 73% of them singletons, with under 8.5% in the top ten. This CDR3 has 16 residues. The V gene lost 0 bases and the J gene lost 2 bases, with 11 bases spanning the gap. CDR1 is SGDLS, CDR2 YYNGEE, per germline. This chain uses TRBV9 with TRBJ2-2; D may be TRBD2 (7 bases). The sample consisted of PBMCs. The source is a man aged 40-50 years in good health and CMV-seronegative. The CDR3 coding sequence is TGTGCCAGCAGCGTAGCGGCGGGGGCCAACACCGGGGAGCTGTTTTTT. It yields the protein CASSVAAGANTGELFF.